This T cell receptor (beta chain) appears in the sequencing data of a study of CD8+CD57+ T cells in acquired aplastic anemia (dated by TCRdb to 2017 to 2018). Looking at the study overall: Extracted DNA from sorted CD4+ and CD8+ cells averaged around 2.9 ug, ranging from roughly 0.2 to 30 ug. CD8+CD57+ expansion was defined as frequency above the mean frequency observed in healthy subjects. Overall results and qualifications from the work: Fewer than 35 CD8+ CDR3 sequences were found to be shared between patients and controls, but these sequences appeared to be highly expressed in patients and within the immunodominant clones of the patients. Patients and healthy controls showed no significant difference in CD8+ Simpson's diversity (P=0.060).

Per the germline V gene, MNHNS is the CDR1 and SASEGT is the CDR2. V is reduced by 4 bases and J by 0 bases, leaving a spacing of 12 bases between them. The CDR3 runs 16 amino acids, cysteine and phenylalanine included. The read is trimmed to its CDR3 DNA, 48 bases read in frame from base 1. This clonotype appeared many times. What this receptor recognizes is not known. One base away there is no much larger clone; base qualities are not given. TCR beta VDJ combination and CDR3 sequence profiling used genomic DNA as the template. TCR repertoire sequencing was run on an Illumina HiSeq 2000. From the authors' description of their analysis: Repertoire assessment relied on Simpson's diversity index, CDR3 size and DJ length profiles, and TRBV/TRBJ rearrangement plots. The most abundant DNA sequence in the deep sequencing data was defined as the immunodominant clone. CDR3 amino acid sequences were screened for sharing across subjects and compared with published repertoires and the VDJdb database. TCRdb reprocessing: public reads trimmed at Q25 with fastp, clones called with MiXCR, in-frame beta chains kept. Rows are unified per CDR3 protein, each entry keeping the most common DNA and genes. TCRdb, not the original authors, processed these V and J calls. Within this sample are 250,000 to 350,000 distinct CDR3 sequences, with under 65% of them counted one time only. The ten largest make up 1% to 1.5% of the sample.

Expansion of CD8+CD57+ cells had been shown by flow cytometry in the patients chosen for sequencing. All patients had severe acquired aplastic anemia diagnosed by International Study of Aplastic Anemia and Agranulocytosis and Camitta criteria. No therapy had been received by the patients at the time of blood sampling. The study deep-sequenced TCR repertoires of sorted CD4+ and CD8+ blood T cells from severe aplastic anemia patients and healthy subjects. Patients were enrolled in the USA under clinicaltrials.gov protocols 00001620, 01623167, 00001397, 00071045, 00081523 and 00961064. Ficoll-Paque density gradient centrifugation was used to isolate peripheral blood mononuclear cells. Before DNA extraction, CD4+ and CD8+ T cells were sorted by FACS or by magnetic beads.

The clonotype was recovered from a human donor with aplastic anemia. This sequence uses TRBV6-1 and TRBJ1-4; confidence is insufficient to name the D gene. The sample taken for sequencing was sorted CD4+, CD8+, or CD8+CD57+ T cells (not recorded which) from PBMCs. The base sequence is TGTGCCAGCAGTGGACCGGGAGCCACAACTAATGAAAAACTGTTTTTT. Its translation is CASSGPGATTNEKLFF.